This entry is about one TCR beta chain. Per the authors' pipeline: Estimated nucleated cell counts came from reference gene primer amplification. Only in-frame clones appear in the TCRdb table, and some are missing; sequencing was by immunoSEQ multiplex PCR. The V and J calls and clone size come from that table; D and trimming were worked out from the DNA. Among roughly 95,000 clones listed, 80% to 95% were seen once. J was trimmed by 9 bases and V by 8 bases; bases with no gene match: 20. CDR1 is MNHEY and CDR2 is SMNVEV in the germline V gene (reference sequence). The CDR3 has 18 amino acids. The sample belongs to a study of blood T cell repertoires in COVID-19. About the study: Researchers got acute and convalescent COVID-19 samples from the United States, Italy and Spain. PBMCs, B-cell-depleted T cells, or T cells were the source of the cDNA or gDNA that made up the material.

This chain joins TRBV27 and TRBJ1-6; 9 bases line up with TRBD1. The specimen sequenced was peripheral blood. This TCR came from a woman between 50 and 59 years old in a cohort sampled during active COVID-19. This CDR3 is CASDATWDRAGVGSPLHF. The CDR3 bases are TGTGCCAGCGATGCTACCTGGGACAGGGCGGGTGTGGGTTCACCCCTCCACTTT.